Shown below are 30 T cell receptor beta chains from a single sample sequenced in a study of robustness of blood B and T cell sequencing. mRNA, not genomic DNA, served as the source for TCR beta repertoires. cDNA was made with a 5' template-switch oligo adding a universal priming site. A 12-nucleotide random UMI in the template-switch oligo labeled every cDNA molecule. Using its own MiXCR run on the PCR reads, TCRdb lists one record per CDR3 protein. Here the sample spans about 4,000 distinct CDR3 sequences, 50% being singletons. The sample was peripheral blood. The origin of the receptors is a human donor in good health.

This clonotype was observed a few times. The V call is TRBV30, the J call TRBJ2-7, with D perhaps matching TRBD1 or TRBD2 (5 bases each). CDR1 is GTSNPN and CDR2 is SVGIG in the germline V gene (reference sequence). V was shortened by 4 bases and J by 2 bases, with 9 bases between the two germline ends. This CDR3 region has 12 residues. CDR3: CAWNLGAYEQYF. CDR3 DNA sequence: TGTGCCTGGAACCTGGGGGCCTACGAGCAGTACTTC.

This clonotype was observed once. V gene TRBV6-5 combines with J gene TRBJ2-4; D uncertain. The length of the CDR3 is 15 residues. V was clipped by 7 bases and J by 6 bases, with 19 bases between them. The germline CDR1 and CDR2 sequences are MNHEY and SVGAGI. CDR3 amino acids: CASTYSRAQGNIQYF. The CDR3 nucleotides are TGTGCCAGCACCTACTCAAGGGCACAAGGAAACATTCAGTACTTC.

In DNA form, the CDR3 reads TGTGCCAGCAGTTCGCCGGGGACTAGCGGGGTTGGCGAGCAGTACTTC. Amino acids: CASSSPGTSGVGEQYF. V gene TRBV6-5 combines with J gene TRBJ2-7; 13 bases map to TRBD2. Trimming removed 4 bases from V and 6 bases from J; junction bases left unmatched: 9. Germline values: CDR1 MNHEY, CDR2 SVGAGI. The CDR3 spans 16 residues.

This chain connects TRBV10-1 to TRBJ2-2; the D gene is possibly TRBD1 (6 bases). V was pared by 6 bases and J by 5 bases, with 13 bases between. Germline lookup yields CDR1 WNHNN and CDR2 SYGVQD (reference sequence). The length of the CDR3 is 14 residues. This CDR3 reads CASRKDRATGELFF. The DNA of the CDR3 is TGCGCCAGCAGGAAGGACAGAGCTACCGGGGAGCTGTTTTTT.

The V gene is TRBV4-1, the J gene TRBJ2-1; D remains ambiguous. V gave up 1 base and J gave up 8 bases, with 3 bases separating them. Germline V gene sequence: CDR1 MGHRA, CDR2 YSYEKL. The CDR3 is made up of 11 amino acids. The CDR3: CASSQADEQFF. CDR3 DNA: TGCGCCAGCAGCCAAGCAGATGAGCAGTTCTTC.

The chain employs TRBV7-9 and TRBJ2-7, with TRBD2 matching over 8 bases. Germline V CDR1 and CDR2: SEHNR, FQNEAQ (reference sequence). Unmatched junction bases numbered 11, after V lost 3 bases and J lost 4 bases. The CDR3 is made up of 16 amino acids. CDR3 loop: CASSLSVGSGEYEQYF. CDR3 bases: TGTGCCAGCAGCTTGTCGGTTGGTAGCGGGGAGTACGAGCAGTACTTC.

There are a few counts of this clonotype. The V gene is TRBV20-1, the J gene TRBJ1-2; the D is unclear. Trimming stripped 4 bases from V and 0 bases from J, with 3 bases between. Germline V CDR1 and CDR2: DFQATT, SNEGSKA (reference sequence). There are 11 residues in the CDR3. The CDR3 reads CSATANYGYTF. In DNA, the CDR3 is TGCAGTGCTACCGCTAACTATGGCTACACCTTC.

This clonotype came up a few times. The rearrangement links TRBV30 to TRBJ2-1, with 7 bases fitting TRBD2. Trimming removed 4 bases from V and 6 bases from J; junction bases left unmatched: 12. Germline V lookup: CDR1 GTSNPN, CDR2 SVGIG (reference sequence). CDR3 length equals 15 residues. Here the CDR3 reads CAWTPRGDRSNEQFF. The CDR3 bases are TGTGCCTGGACCCCTCGGGGGGATAGGTCCAATGAGCAGTTCTTC.

V and J are TRBV20-1 and TRBJ1-5; D is ambiguous. The CDR3 runs 16 residues. Germline V gives CDR1 DFQATT, CDR2 SNEGSKA (reference sequence). Trimming cost V 0 bases and J 0 bases, with 12 bases left between them. CDR3 loop: CSARDSGIYSNQPQHF. The CDR3 region has the DNA TGCAGTGCTAGAGATAGCGGAATCTATAGCAATCAGCCCCAGCATTTT.

V and J are TRBV12-3 or TRBV12-4 and TRBJ2-3; TRBD2 matches at 12 bases. With 6 bases clipped from V and 5 bases from J, the junction kept 6 bases outside the gene matches. The CDR3 runs to 15 residues. CDR3 sequence (DNA): TGTGCCAGCAGGGCACTAGCGGGGGGTGGAGATACGCAGTATTTT. This encodes CASRALAGGGDTQYF.

The chain links TRBV15 to TRBJ2-3, with D perhaps TRBD1 (5 bases). From germline, CDR1 is LNHNV and CDR2 YYDKDF (reference sequence). CDR3 length: 17 residues. V shed 3 bases and J shed 2 bases, with 18 bases lying between them. Here the CDR3 DNA reads TGTGCCACCAGCAGGGACACCCCAAGCAGTTACACAGATACGCAGTATTTT. Translating gives CATSRDTPSSYTDTQYF.

The rearrangement uses TRBV14 and TRBJ1-1, with TRBD1 matching 7 bases. The CDR3 spans 13 residues. The ends lost 6 bases at V and 2 bases at J; junction bases unmatched: 3. Germline V gene lookup returns CDR1 SGHDN and CDR2 FVKESK. The CDR3 here is CASRRTGNTEAFF. The DNA of the CDR3 is TGTGCCAGCAGAAGGACAGGCAACACTGAAGCTTTCTTT.

The rearrangement links TRBV7-9 to TRBJ1-2, with TRBD1 matching over 8 bases. Trimming took 5 bases from V and 1 from J; bases not matched to a gene: 6. The germline V gene encodes CDR1 SEHNR and CDR2 FQNEAQ (reference sequence). This CDR3 has 15 residues. CDR3: CASSSGTGLNYGYTF. The CDR3 coding sequence is TGTGCCAGCAGCAGCGGGACAGGTCTTAACTATGGCTACACCTTC.

This clonotype was seen a few times. V and J are TRBV7-3 and TRBJ2-3, with D unresolved. Germline CDR1 SGHTA, CDR2 FQGTGA. This CDR3 has 13 amino acids. V was pared by 1 base and J by 0 bases, with 2 bases between. This CDR3 reads CASSLSSTDTQYF. CDR3 coding DNA: TGTGCCAGCAGCTTAAGCAGCACAGATACGCAGTATTTT.

V gene TRBV18 combines with J gene TRBJ2-3; 10 nucleotides line up with TRBD1. This CDR3 region has 17 residues. Germline V CDR1 and CDR2: KGHSH, LQKENI. The V segment lost 0 bases and the J segment 1 base; nucleotides outside the gene matches: 4. CDR3 in DNA: TGTGCCAGCTCACCACCTACGGGACAGGGGCGCACAGATACGCAGTATTTT. It yields the protein CASSPPTGQGRTDTQYF.

This rearrangement joins TRBV29-1 to TRBJ2-7; 9 bases are shared with TRBD1. Trimming at V came to 4 bases and at J to 4 bases, leaving 11 bases not matched to a gene. Germline V gene lookup returns CDR1 SQVTM and CDR2 ANQGSEA. CDR3 length: 15 residues. The DNA of the CDR3 is TGCAGCGTTGGGGCCCCGGGACAGGGTGCTTACGAGCAGTACTTC. It encodes CSVGAPGQGAYEQYF.

The rearrangement uses TRBV2 and TRBJ2-6, with D unclear. The CDR3 runs to 13 residues. With 6 bases removed from V and 6 bases from J, the gap between germline ends came to 9 bases. Germline lookup yields CDR1 SNHLY and CDR2 FYNNEI. CDR3: CASSATEANVLTF. As DNA, the CDR3 is TGTGCCAGCAGCGCCACAGAGGCCAACGTCCTGACTTTC.

The genes are TRBV4-2 and TRBJ2-3, with D uncertain. With 4 bases removed from V and 8 bases from J, the gap between germline ends came to 10 bases. The CDR3 spans 12 residues. Germline lookup yields CDR1 LGHNA and CDR2 YNFKEQ. The CDR3 DNA sequence: TGTGCCAGCAGCCCTGGTACGGTTACGCAGTATTTT. Translated, it gives CASSPGTVTQYF.

The gene calls are TRBV11-3 and TRBJ2-6; 10 bases are shared with TRBD1. This CDR3 is 17 amino acids long. J lost 2 bases, V lost 4 bases, and 5 bases had no gene match. Looked up from germline, CDR1 is SGHNT and CDR2 is YENEEA. This CDR3 reads CASSSGTGAPGANVLTF. The CDR3 DNA sequence: TGTGCCAGCAGCTCCGGGACAGGGGCCCCTGGGGCCAACGTCCTGACTTTC.

The gene calls are TRBV4-1 and TRBJ2-7; D is undetermined. The V end was cut by 1 base, the J end by 10 bases, with 17 bases between. The V gene's germline CDR1 is MGHRA and CDR2 YSYEKL. The CDR3 is 14 amino acids. For the CDR3, the DNA is TGCGCCAGCAGCCAAGTGCTCATGGTGGGATTCCAGTACTTC. It translates to CASSQVLMVGFQYF.

This clonotype has just one count. The rearrangement joins TRBV29-1 to TRBJ2-7, with D tentatively TRBD1 or TRBD2 (5 bases each). The CDR3 contains 13 residues. Germline lookup yields CDR1 SQVTM and CDR2 ANQGSEA. V was shortened by 4 bases and J by 6 bases, with 16 bases between the two germline ends. The CDR3 region has the DNA TGCAGCGTTGCCTCGGACGGGGCCAGCGAGCAGTACTTC. This encodes CSVASDGASEQYF.

The V call is TRBV6-2 or TRBV6-3, the J call TRBJ2-1; 13 bases map to TRBD2. The CDR3 has 16 amino acids. Germline V gene lookup returns CDR1 MNHEY and CDR2 SVGEGT. J lost 1 base, V lost 5 bases, and 2 bases had no gene match. The CDR3 is CASSTLAGGSYNEQFF. DNA of the CDR3: TGTGCCAGCAGTACACTAGCGGGGGGGTCCTACAATGAGCAGTTCTTC.

This clonotype was found a few times. Mismatch with germline at one junction end may stem from a read error. The chain recombines TRBV24-1 with TRBJ2-7, with D possibly being TRBD2 (6 bases). The CDR3 is 13 amino acids. Germline CDR1 reads KGHDR; CDR2 reads SFDVKD. The CDR3 loop reads CATSGRDSHEQYF. CDR3 DNA sequence: TGTGCCACCAGTGGAAGGGACTCCCACGAGCAGTACTTC.

The rearrangement joins TRBV6-6 to TRBJ2-1; 11 nucleotides agree with TRBD1. Germline V gene data show CDR1 as MNHNY and CDR2 as SVGAGI (reference sequence). The trim removed 5 bases at V and 4 bases at J, leaving 1 base unmatched. The CDR3 length is 14 residues. The CDR3 spells CASSGTGGYNEQFF. CDR3 bases: TGTGCCAGCAGTGGGACAGGGGGGTACAATGAGCAGTTCTTC.

This clonotype is medium-sized (0.01 to 0.1%) within its sample. The rearrangement links TRBV12-3 or TRBV12-4 to TRBJ1-1; D is undetermined. This CDR3 spans 14 amino acids. Trimming took off 6 bases at V and 2 bases at J, with 13 bases between the two ends. The chain's CDR3 is CASRPDGVNTEAFF. DNA of the CDR3: TGTGCCAGCAGACCTGACGGTGTCAACACTGAAGCTTTCTTT.

The table lists this clonotype with a few counts. The V call is TRBV4-1, the J call TRBJ1-2; 7 bases align to TRBD1. Germline CDR1 MGHRA, CDR2 YSYEKL. Unmatched junction bases numbered 4, after V lost 0 bases and J lost 3 bases. This CDR3 has 15 residues. The CDR3 reads CASSQDTGVYYGYTF. In nucleotides, the CDR3 is TGCGCCAGCAGCCAAGATACAGGGGTTTACTATGGCTACACCTTC.

The CDR3 loop is CASSIDRDWGSYEQYF. The CDR3 DNA reads TGTGCCAGCTCTATAGATCGGGACTGGGGGTCGTACGAGCAGTACTTC. The chain has TRBV2 and TRBJ2-7; D is possibly TRBD2 (6 bases). V was shortened by 8 bases and J by 4 bases, with 24 bases between the two germline ends. Germline-derived CDR1 and CDR2 are SNHLY and FYNNEI. This CDR3 has 16 amino acids. Full variable domain (outside the CDR3, taken from reference TRBV2 and TRBJ2-7): EPEVTQTPSHQVTQMGQEVILRCVPISNHLYFYWYRQILGQKVEFLVSFYNNEISEKSEIFDDQFSVERPDGSNFTLKIRSTKLEDSAMYFCASSIDRDWGSYEQYFGPGTRLTVT.

This chain connects TRBV20-1 to TRBJ2-5, with D possibly matching TRBD1 (6 bases). Germline assignment: CDR1 DFQATT and CDR2 SNEGSKA (reference sequence). There are 14 residues in the CDR3. Trimming took 2 bases from V and 0 from J, leaving 10 bases between them. The CDR3 nucleotides read TGCAGTGCTAGAATGAACAGGGACCAAGAGACCCAGTACTTC. This translates into CSARMNRDQETQYF.

The V call is TRBV6-4, the J call TRBJ1-2; 11 nucleotides align to TRBD1. The germline V gene has CDR1 MRHNA and CDR2 SNTAGT. The CDR3 runs to 17 residues. Losses at the gene ends were 2 bases for V and 2 bases for J; bases not matched to a gene: 7. For the CDR3, the DNA is TGTGCCAGCAGTGACCCCTGGACAGGGGGCTACAACTATGGCTACACCTTC. It yields the protein CASSDPWTGGYNYGYTF.

This clonotype was recorded only once. The rearrangement uses TRBV24-1 and TRBJ2-2; D possibly corresponds to TRBD1 (5 bases). This CDR3 spans 13 amino acids. Germline V lookup: CDR1 KGHDR, CDR2 SFDVKD. V lost 7 bases to trimming and J lost 4 bases, with 9 bases between them. For the CDR3, the DNA is TGTGCCACCAGCAGGGTGAGCACCGGGGAGCTGTTTTTT. Translating it yields CATSRVSTGELFF.